The sequence of this T cell receptor (beta chain) was determined in a study of blood T cell repertoires in COVID-19. Study background: Researchers got acute and convalescent COVID-19 samples from the United States, Italy and Spain. The analysed material was cDNA or gDNA that came from T cells, B-cell-depleted T cells, or PBMCs.

Trimming shortened V by 1 base and J by 4 bases, and 16 bases separated the two germline ends. CDR1 is GTSNPN, CDR2 SVGIG, per germline (reference sequence). The CDR3 loop spans 16 amino acids. Participants were aged about 18 to 90 years from 20 to 30 US areas. Produced via immunoSEQ multiplex PCR; TCRdb's table is partial and in-frame only. The repertoire holds 150,000 to 200,000 clones, with more than 75% as singletons. The sequencing sample was made of PBMCs or T cells enriched from blood (not recorded which). The chain combines TRBV30 with TRBJ1-4; D unclear. The TCR sequence derives from a woman aged 45-60 years with acute COVID-19. The CDR3 DNA follows: TGTGCCTGGAGTGACGAGTGGGGTCGGGGTAATGAAAAACTGTTTTTT. Translated: CAWSDEWGRGNEKLFF.